The next 8 T cell receptor beta chains were all read from a single sample in a study of blood T cells in healthy people across ages. Together with a sample-barcoded 5' primer, a J-beta primer mix was included in a second PCR lasting about 6 to 11 cycles. Via MiXCR, TCRdb re-called the 5' RACE reads, giving one row per CDR3 protein. The data contain about 730,000 distinct CDR3 sequences, around 46% of them seen just once; the ten biggest clones take up 20% to 25%. The sequencing input was blood. These receptors originate from a woman aged 60-75 years in good health.

This clonotype has more than one count but fewer than ten. The chain couples TRBV20-1 to TRBJ2-1, with D possibly matching TRBD2 (6 bases). There are 15 residues in the CDR3. Germline CDR1 reads DFQATT; CDR2 reads SNEGSKA (reference sequence). Deletions cut 0 bases from V and 9 bases from J, with 18 bases between. The CDR3 DNA reads as TGCAGTGCTAGAGATCCGGGCCAAGGGGAGGTTGAGCAGTTCTTC. Amino acid sequence: CSARDPGQGEVEQFF.

J is TRBJ2-1 and V is TRBV5-1; 10 bases match TRBD2. The CDR3 consists of 16 residues. Germline lookup yields CDR1 SGHRS and CDR2 YFSETQ. V lost 0 bases to trimming and J lost 5 bases; unmatched junction nucleotides: 5. The CDR3 DNA is TGCGCCAGCAGCTTGGAAGGACTAGCGGATAACAATGAGCAGTTCTTC. This encodes CASSLEGLADNNEQFF.

This clonotype has a handful of counts. The chain couples TRBV4-1 to TRBJ2-7, with D tentatively TRBD2 (6 bases). The V end lost 3 bases, the J end lost 5 bases, and 14 bases lay between the germline ends. From germline, CDR1 is MGHRA and CDR2 YSYEKL. The CDR3 consists of 14 residues. Here the CDR3 reads CASSHGREGDEQYF. The CDR3 region has the DNA TGCGCCAGCAGCCACGGGCGGGAAGGGGACGAGCAGTACTTC.

This clonotype was seen more than once but under ten times. The gene calls are TRBV18 and TRBJ2-4; 11 positions match TRBD1. The germline CDR1 and CDR2 sequences are KGHSH and LQKENI. J gave up 10 bases and V 3 bases, and 5 bases lay outside the gene matches. The CDR3 sequence is 14 residues long. The CDR3 DNA reads as TGTGCCAGCTCACCCAAGGACAGGGGGCTAATTCAGTACTTC. Its translation: CASSPKDRGLIQYF.

The genes are TRBV7-2 and TRBJ2-7, with D perhaps TRBD1 (5 bases). Germline V gene data show CDR1 as SGHTA and CDR2 as FQGNSA. Trimming cost V 6 bases and J 5 bases, with 17 bases left between them. The CDR3 contains 14 residues. This CDR3 reads CASRSGIRANEQYF. CDR3 nucleotide sequence: TGTGCCAGCAGGTCAGGGATTAGGGCAAACGAGCAGTACTTC. Together with reference TRBV7-2 and TRBJ2-7, the CDR3 gives the full variable domain: GAGVSQSPSNKVTEKGKDVELRCDPISGHTALYWYRQSLGQGLEFLIYFQGNSAPDKSGLPSDRFSAERTGGSVSTLTIQRTQQEDSAVYLCASRSGIRANEQYFGPGTRLTVT.

This sequence joins TRBV20-1 and TRBJ2-7; D is perhaps TRBD1 (5 bases). With 1 base removed from V and 0 bases from J, the gap between germline ends came to 7 bases. The CDR3 totals 13 residues. The germline CDR1 and CDR2 sequences are DFQATT and SNEGSKA (reference sequence). The CDR3 loop reads CSARAGFSYEQYF. The CDR3 coding sequence is TGCAGTGCTAGAGCAGGGTTCTCCTACGAGCAGTACTTC.

This clonotype was counted ten times or more. The V gene is TRBV21-1, the J gene TRBJ2-3; the table calls TRBD1, which could not be checked here. TRBV21-1 is annotated as a pseudogene. The CDR3 sequence is 17 residues long. CDR3 DNA sequence: TGTGCCAGCACCTCGAGGGGGGGGCTACTCGTAACAGATACGCAGTATTTT. Protein sequence: CASTSRGGLLVTDTQYF.

The chain has TRBV6-2 or TRBV6-3 and TRBJ2-1; the match to TRBD2 covers 8 bases. Germline V gene lookup returns CDR1 MNHEY and CDR2 SVGEGT. V lost 5 bases and J lost 0; bases outside the gene matches: 6. The CDR3 is made up of 16 amino acids. In DNA form, the CDR3 reads TGTGCCAGCAGTCGGAGCGGGAGCAGCTCCTACAATGAGCAGTTCTTC. This sequence encodes CASSRSGSSSYNEQFF.